The rows below give T cell receptor beta chains drawn from one sample of a study of blood T cells in healthy people across ages. Using its own MiXCR run on the 5' RACE reads, TCRdb lists one record per CDR3 protein. The sample records some 790,000 distinct CDR3 sequences, 25% to 35% being singletons. The material sequenced was blood. The source is a woman older than 75 in good health. Both conserved end residues are part of each CDR3. D genes are given only for firm matches. Not all rows give a size; the values are once, few, many and, for expanded clones, a class.

abundance	v_gene	d_gene	j_gene	CDR3aa	CDR3nt
many	TRBV27	-	TRBJ2-5	CASSLNGIQETQYF	TGTGCCAGCAGTTTAAACGGAATACAAGAGACCCAGTACTTC
many	TRBV7-2	-	TRBJ2-1	CASSLRVVVRDEQFF	TGTGCCAGCAGCCTCAGGGTTGTGGTGCGCGATGAGCAGTTCTTC
many	TRBV5-1	TRBD1	TRBJ2-7	CASSLGDREYEQYF	TGCGCCAGCAGCTTGGGGGACAGGGAGTACGAGCAGTACTTC
-	TRBV18	-	TRBJ1-2	CASLVAEGNYGYTF	TGTGCCAGCCTAGTCGCGGAGGGAAACTATGGCTACACCTTC
many	TRBV7-9	-	TRBJ1-1	CASSLAATVNTEAFF	TGTGCCAGCAGCTTAGCGGCGACAGTTAACACTGAAGCTTTCTTT
few	TRBV6-6	-	TRBJ1-4	CASSPRAANEKLFF	TGTGCCAGCAGTCCTAGGGCGGCTAATGAAAAACTGTTTTTT
-	TRBV6-5	-	TRBJ1-3	CASSSGLAGNTIYF	TGTGCCAGCAGTTCTGGGCTCGCTGGAAACACCATATATTTT
many	TRBV3-1	-	TRBJ2-7	CASSPYTGSEQYF	TGTGCCAGCAGCCCCTATACAGGAAGCGAGCAGTACTTC
-	TRBV12-3/TRBV12-4	-	TRBJ2-1	CASSSGASEQFF	TGTGCCAGCAGTTCTGGGGCGAGTGAGCAGTTCTTC
few	TRBV5-1	-	TRBJ1-5	CASSLDGTLSNQPQHF	TGCGCCAGCAGCTTGGACGGGACACTAAGCAATCAGCCCCAGCATTTT
-	TRBV19	TRBD2	TRBJ2-1	CASSILAGASPGNEQFF	TGTGCCAGTAGTATTCTAGCGGGGGCCTCCCCGGGGAATGAGCAGTTCTTC
many	TRBV7-2	-	TRBJ1-5	CASSLGQGPQHF	TGTGCCAGCAGCTTAGGGCAGGGACCCCAGCATTTT
-	TRBV6-1	TRBD1	TRBJ1-2	CANSDGRGQGFTYGYTF	TGTGCCAACAGTGATGGGCGGGGACAGGGGTTTACCTATGGCTACACCTTC
many	TRBV20-1	TRBD2	TRBJ2-1	CSASGGLAGGQDEQFF	TGCAGTGCTAGTGGGGGACTAGCGGGGGGGCAGGATGAGCAGTTCTTC
many	TRBV9	-	TRBJ2-5	CASSVDGRQETQYF	TGTGCCAGCAGCGTAGATGGAAGACAAGAGACCCAGTACTTC
-	TRBV12-3/TRBV12-4	TRBD1	TRBJ2-3	CASRPGQVSADMEYF	TGTGCCAGCAGACCGGGACAGGTTAGCGCAGATATGGAGTATTTT
many	TRBV20-1	TRBD2	TRBJ2-1	CSARPSGLDPYNEQFF	TGCAGTGCTAGACCCTCGGGACTAGACCCCTACAATGAGCAGTTCTTC
-	TRBV24-1	TRBD1	TRBJ2-3	CATSGLSRDREDTQYF	TGTGCCACCAGTGGCCTCTCGAGGGACAGGGAGGATACGCAGTATTTT